This entry describes one TCR beta chain. The sample is drawn from a study of blood T cell repertoires in COVID-19. Study-level information: Italy, Spain and the United States were the sources of the convalescent and acute COVID-19 samples. Sources were T cells, B-cell-depleted T cells, or PBMCs; the material itself was cDNA or gDNA.

In germline, CDR1 is SGHDN, CDR2 FVKESK. The CDR3 length is 16 residues. After removal of 0 bases from V and 4 bases from J, the junction contained 5 bases not matched to a gene. Original processing methods: Amplifying reference gene primers gave estimates of nucleated cell counts. Method: immunoSEQ multiplex PCR; TCRdb's copy keeps in-frame clones and lacks some. The V and J calls and clone size were taken over from that table, and D and trimming were inferred from the DNA. The sample shows 170,000 or so clones, over 90% of them seen only once. Specimen: peripheral blood. The chain couples TRBV14 to TRBJ2-1; 8 bases are a match to TRBD1. This sequence originates from a man aged 45-65 years with acute or convalescent COVID-19. The CDR3 region has the DNA TGTGCCAGCAGCCAAGATGGGACAGGAGAGTACAATGAGCAGTTCTTC. It is translated as CASSQDGTGEYNEQFF.